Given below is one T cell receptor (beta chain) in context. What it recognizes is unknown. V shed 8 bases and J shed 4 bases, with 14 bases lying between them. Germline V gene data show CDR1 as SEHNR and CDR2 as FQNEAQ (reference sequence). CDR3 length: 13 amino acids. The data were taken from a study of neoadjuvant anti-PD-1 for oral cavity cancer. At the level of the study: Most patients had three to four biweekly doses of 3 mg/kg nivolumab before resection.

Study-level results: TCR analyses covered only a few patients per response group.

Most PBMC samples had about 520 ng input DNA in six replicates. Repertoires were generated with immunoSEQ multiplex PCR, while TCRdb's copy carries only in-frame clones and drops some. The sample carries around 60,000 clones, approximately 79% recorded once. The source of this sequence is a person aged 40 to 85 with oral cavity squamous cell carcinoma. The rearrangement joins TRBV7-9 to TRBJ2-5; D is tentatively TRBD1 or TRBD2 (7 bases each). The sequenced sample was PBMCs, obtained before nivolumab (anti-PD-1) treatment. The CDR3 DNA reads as TGTGCCAGCGCGGGGGCAGGGGGAGAGACCCAGTACTTC. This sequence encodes CASAGAGGETQYF.